Presented here are 27 T cell receptor beta chains from one specimen sequenced in a study of Graves' ophthalmopathy and Graves' hyperthyroidism. RNA transcripts provided the template for amplifying TCR beta CDR3 regions. HTBI-primed RT-PCR formed the first round, and a multiplex PCR formed the second. One entry per CDR3 protein, called by TCRdb with MiXCR from the multiplex PCR reads. This sample has some 150,000 distinct CDR3 sequences, with 30% to 45% found just once. Source material: peripheral blood. These receptors were obtained from a man younger than 40 with Graves' ophthalmopathy.

This chain links TRBV11-1 with TRBJ2-5; D may be TRBD1 (6 bases). Per the germline V gene, CDR1 is SGHAT and CDR2 is FQDESV (reference sequence). V was clipped by 4 bases and J by 4 bases, with 19 bases between them. The CDR3 is made up of 16 amino acids. The CDR3 protein is CASSSLWHREGETQYF. Written as DNA, the CDR3 is TGTGCCAGCAGCTCCCTCTGGCACAGGGAAGGAGAGACCCAGTACTTC. The variable domain in full, completed from reference TRBV11-1 and TRBJ2-5, reads EAEVAQSPRYKITEKSQAVAFWCDPISGHATLYWYRQILGQGPELLVQFQDESVVDDSQLPKDRFSAERLKGVDSTLKIQPAELGDSAMYLCASSSLWHREGETQYFGPGTRLLVL.

The V call is TRBV6-1, the J call TRBJ1-2, with D possibly matching TRBD1 (6 bases). CDR1 MNHNS and CDR2 SASEGT come from the germline V gene. The CDR3 runs 13 residues. Trimming left V 5 bases short and J 3 bases short, with 10 bases between. As DNA, the CDR3 is TGTGCCAGCAGTCCGGGGGCTTACTATGGCTACACCTTC. Its translation: CASSPGAYYGYTF.

The rearrangement joins TRBV6-1 to TRBJ2-2, with 7 bases identical to TRBD2. V was clipped by 10 bases and J by 4 bases; unmatched bases: 9. The CDR3 is made up of 14 amino acids. CDR1 is MNHNS and CDR2 is SASEGT in the germline V gene. The CDR3, as DNA: TGTGCCACCCTAGGACTAGGTAGCACCGGGGAGCTGTTTTTT. Translation gives CATLGLGSTGELFF.

This clonotype was detected ten times or more. In DNA, the CDR3 is TGTGCCAGTGGGGCGTTAGGGAACACTGAAGCTTTCTTT. Protein: CASGALGNTEAFF. The V gene is TRBV19, the J gene TRBJ1-1, with a possible D match to TRBD1 (5 bases). Looked up from germline, CDR1 is LNHDA and CDR2 is SQIVND (reference sequence). Trimming pared 8 bases from V and 1 base from J, leaving 11 bases between. The CDR3 length is 13 residues.

The chain links TRBV6-2 or TRBV6-3 to TRBJ2-2; no firm D call. In germline, CDR1 is MNHEY, CDR2 SVGEGT. Deletions cut 10 bases from V and 1 base from J, with 7 bases between. CDR3 length: 12 amino acids. CDR3 coding DNA: TGTGCCAATGGGCGGAACACCGGGGAGCTGTTTTTT. Translated: CANGRNTGELFF.

This clonotype was counted many times. The gene calls are TRBV11-2 and TRBJ1-1; D is possibly TRBD1 (5 bases). The CDR3 loop spans 12 amino acids. The V gene's germline CDR1 is SGHAT and CDR2 FQNNGV. The V end was cut by 3 bases, the J end by 4 bases, with 6 bases between. CDR3: CASSFRGTEAFF. The CDR3 nucleotides are TGTGCCAGCAGCTTTAGGGGCACTGAAGCTTTCTTT.

The rearrangement links TRBV7-9 to TRBJ2-5, with no clear D. Trimming removed 9 bases at V and 2 bases at J, with 13 bases between. The CDR3 totals 13 residues. Germline values: CDR1 SEHNR, CDR2 FQNEAQ (reference sequence). The CDR3 region has the DNA TGTGCCAGTAGTATATCCGTACAAGAGACCCAGTACTTC. It encodes CASSISVQETQYF.

V gene TRBV28 combines with J gene TRBJ2-5; D remains ambiguous. Germline CDR1 MDHEN, CDR2 SYDVKM. The CDR3 runs 14 residues. Trimming cost V 5 bases and J 0 bases, with 10 bases left between them. CDR3 loop: CASSPRHYQETQYF. The CDR3, as DNA: TGTGCCAGCAGTCCTCGACATTACCAAGAGACCCAGTACTTC. Full variable domain (remainder filled in from reference TRBV28 and TRBJ2-5): DVKVTQSSRYLVKRTGEKVFLECVQDMDHENMFWYRQDPGLGLRLIYFSYDVKMKEKGDIPEGYSVSREKKERFSLILESASTNQTSMYLCASSPRHYQETQYFGPGTRLLVL.

V gene TRBV20-1 combines with J gene TRBJ2-4; D is possibly TRBD1 (6 bases). Germline CDR1 and CDR2: DFQATT and SNEGSKA (reference sequence). The CDR3 length is 15 residues. V gave up 5 bases and J gave up 0 bases, with 14 bases separating them. The CDR3 sequence is CSAEDRVLAKNIQYF. The CDR3, as DNA: TGCAGTGCTGAGGACAGAGTACTAGCCAAAAACATTCAGTACTTC.

The genes are TRBV6-1 and TRBJ2-7; no clear D gene. The V end lost 8 bases, the J end lost 0 bases, and 14 bases lay between the germline ends. The length of the CDR3 is 14 residues. Germline lookup yields CDR1 MNHNS and CDR2 SASEGT. CDR3 residues: CASQLLGSSYEQYF. The CDR3 DNA is TGTGCCAGCCAACTCCTAGGGTCCTCCTACGAGCAGTACTTC.

The chain is built from TRBV28 and TRBJ2-7, with D hard to call. Germline CDR1 and CDR2: MDHEN and SYDVKM. There are 12 residues in the CDR3. Trimming stripped 2 bases from V and 6 bases from J, with 8 bases between. The CDR3 DNA reads as TGTGCCAGCAGTTTAAAGCGAGGCGAGCAGTACTTC. Residues: CASSLKRGEQYF. The full variable domain, with the rest looked up from reference TRBV28 and TRBJ2-7, is DVKVTQSSRYLVKRTGEKVFLECVQDMDHENMFWYRQDPGLGLRLIYFSYDVKMKEKGDIPEGYSVSREKKERFSLILESASTNQTSMYLCASSLKRGEQYFGPGTRLTVT.

This clonotype was found many times. The chain links TRBV20-1 to TRBJ1-2; D is unresolved. The CDR3 contains 12 residues. Trimming removed 0 bases at V and 9 bases at J, with 11 bases between. Per the germline V gene, CDR1 is DFQATT and CDR2 is SNEGSKA (reference sequence). For the CDR3, the DNA is TGCAGTGCTAGAGATGCCGGGAATAGCTACACCTTC. It yields the protein CSARDAGNSYTF.

The table lists this clonotype with a few counts. The rearrangement links TRBV6-1 to TRBJ1-1; D gene unclear. Germline V CDR1 and CDR2: MNHNS, SASEGT. This CDR3 is 14 amino acids long. V dropped 1 base and J dropped 0 bases, with 6 bases sitting between them. The chain's CDR3 is CASSEGTVNTEAFF. The CDR3 nucleotides are TGTGCCAGCAGTGAAGGGACGGTGAACACTGAAGCTTTCTTT.

At least ten counts were recorded for this clonotype. The chain has TRBV12-3 or TRBV12-4 and TRBJ2-7, with TRBD2 as a possible D gene (5 bases). The V and J ends lost 6 bases and 6 bases respectively, with 12 bases between them. This CDR3 region has 12 residues. The chain's CDR3 is CASSPGLAEQYF. For the CDR3, the DNA is TGTGCCAGCAGCCCAGGACTTGCCGAGCAGTACTTC.

This chain joins TRBV7-8 and TRBJ2-5, with 7 positions matching TRBD1. V shed 4 bases and J 5 bases; nucleotides not matched to a gene: 7. The CDR3 contains 14 residues. Looked up from germline, CDR1 is SGHVS and CDR2 is FQNEAQ. The CDR3 spells CASSSTGTGETQYF. The DNA for the CDR3 is TGTGCCAGCAGCTCGACAGGGACCGGGGAGACCCAGTACTTC.

This clonotype was seen repeatedly, ten times or more. A much larger clonotype is one base distant, so this may be a read error. No conserved phenylalanine or tryptophan is present at the end of the CDR3, so a read error is the likely explanation. V gene TRBV6-2 or TRBV6-3 combines with J gene TRBJ2-6; D gene uncertain. The CDR3 covers 14 residues. Germline values: CDR1 MNHEY, CDR2 SVGEGT. The V end lost 5 bases, the J end lost 0 bases, and 5 bases lay between the germline ends. This chain's CDR3 is CASSRDSGANVLTL. For the CDR3, the DNA is TGTGCCAGCAGTAGGGACTCTGGGGCCAACGTCCTGACTCTC.

With respect to this clonotype: At one end the junction does not follow the germline gene, possibly because of a read error. The chain is built from TRBV6-1 and TRBJ2-2, with 10 bases matching TRBD1. The CDR3 length is 15 residues. Germline CDR1 reads MNHNS; CDR2 reads SASEGT. CDR3 sequence reads: CASREDRGLSGELFF. CDR3 nucleotide sequence: TGTGCCAGCAGGGAAGACAGGGGGCTATCGGGGGAGCTGTTTTTT.

The chain has TRBV2 and TRBJ2-7; 8 nucleotides line up with TRBD2. This CDR3 comprises 12 residues. In germline, CDR1 is SNHLY, CDR2 FYNNEI. Trimming at V came to 9 bases and at J to 3 bases, leaving 4 bases not matched to a gene. Here the CDR3 DNA reads TGTGCCAGTAGCGGGACTATCTACGAGCAGTACTTC. Its translation is CASSGTIYEQYF.

This chain uses TRBV12-3 or TRBV12-4 with TRBJ2-7; D possibly uses TRBD1 or TRBD2 (5 bases each). CDR3 length: 14 residues. V gave up 6 bases and J gave up 3 bases, with 15 bases separating them. The CDR3 spells CASRHQGRNYEQYF. The CDR3 DNA is TGTGCCAGCAGACACCAGGGACGGAACTACGAGCAGTACTTC.

J is TRBJ2-7 and V is TRBV6-1, with 7 bases matching TRBD1. The J segment lost 3 bases and the V segment lost 6 bases, leaving 11 bases of the junction unmatched. The CDR3 runs to 15 residues. In germline, CDR1 is MNHNS, CDR2 SASEGT. This chain's CDR3 is CASRTGTDSYYEQYF. For the CDR3, the DNA is TGTGCCAGCAGGACCGGGACAGACTCATACTACGAGCAGTACTTC.

This clonotype occurred many times. The J gene is TRBJ1-1, the V gene TRBV7-9, with D perhaps TRBD1 (5 bases). The V gene lost 2 bases and the J gene lost 1 base, with 8 bases spanning the gap. Germline V gene data show CDR1 as SEHNR and CDR2 as FQNEAQ (reference sequence). This CDR3 is 14 amino acids long. CDR3 nucleotide sequence: TGTGCCAGCAGCTTAACGCAGGGGAACACTGAAGCTTTCTTT. It encodes CASSLTQGNTEAFF. Combining the CDR3 with reference TRBV7-9 and TRBJ1-1 gives the whole variable domain DTGVSQNPRHKITKRGQNVTFRCDPISEHNRLYWYRQTLGQGPEFLTYFQNEAQLEKSRLLSDRFSAERPKGSFSTLEIQRTEQGDSAMYLCASSLTQGNTEAFFGQGTRLTVV.

This clonotype has ten or more counts. V gene TRBV11-1 combines with J gene TRBJ2-5, with 7 nucleotides matching TRBD2. Trimming cost V 5 bases and J 3 bases; bases outside gene matches: 9. This CDR3 has 15 amino acids. In germline, CDR1 is SGHAT, CDR2 FQDESV (reference sequence). DNA for the CDR3: TGTGCCAGCAGCGGCGGGCGACTAGCAGAAGAGACCCAGTACTTC. Amino acid sequence: CASSGGRLAEETQYF.

This clonotype was seen many times. V usage is TRBV30 and J usage is TRBJ1-5; D perhaps matches TRBD1 (5 bases). From germline, CDR1 is GTSNPN and CDR2 SVGIG (reference sequence). Trimming cost V 0 bases and J 4 bases, with 13 bases left between them. This CDR3 has 15 residues. This chain's CDR3 is CAWSVLGQGNQPQHF. CDR3 nucleotides: TGTGCCTGGAGTGTACTCGGGCAGGGTAATCAGCCCCAGCATTTT.

The V gene is TRBV29-1, the J gene TRBJ2-5; no firm D call. V lost 0 bases and J lost 11, with 13 bases in between. Per germline, CDR1 SQVTM and CDR2 ANQGSEA. There are 12 residues in the CDR3. The CDR3 bases are TGCAGCGTTGAAGACCCCGTCCGGCAACAGTACTTC. It translates to CSVEDPVRQQYF.

This clonotype was counted many times. The chain links TRBV5-1 to TRBJ1-1; D may be TRBD1 (5 bases). V lost 6 bases and J 1 base, leaving 16 bases between the germline ends. The CDR3 consists of 15 residues. Germline lookup yields CDR1 SGHRS and CDR2 YFSETQ. The CDR3 region is CASNVFGTENTEAFF. DNA of the CDR3: TGCGCCAGCAATGTATTTGGGACTGAGAACACTGAAGCTTTCTTT.

The chain couples TRBV10-3 to TRBJ2-5; 10 nucleotides line up with TRBD1. V dropped 10 bases and J dropped 7; count of bases not matched to a gene: 6. The CDR3 is made up of 12 amino acids. From germline, CDR1 is ENHRY and CDR2 SYGVKD. The CDR3 here is CARTGGRGTQYF. For the CDR3, the DNA is TGTGCCAGGACAGGGGGGAGGGGGACCCAGTACTTC.

The chain has TRBV28 and TRBJ1-1, with 9 bases lining up with TRBD1. With 5 bases clipped from V and 5 bases from J, the junction kept 9 bases outside the gene matches. Germline-derived CDR1 and CDR2 are MDHEN and SYDVKM. The CDR3 totals 15 residues. CDR3 sequence: CASSQLQGARTEAFF. Here the CDR3 DNA reads TGTGCCAGCAGTCAGCTACAGGGGGCGAGGACTGAAGCTTTCTTT.